This T cell receptor beta chain came from a study of shared clonotypes between healthy human individuals. Study-level information: A few men and two women, aged 18 to 49, were donors.

Authors' methods: ImmunoSEQ only sent back junction sequences with no quality scores, so filtering was done differently. Sequenced by immunoSEQ multiplex PCR; TCRdb stores in-frame clones only, minus some. V and J calls and clone size follow that table, whereas D and trimming were derived from the DNA. Among 1,400,000 or so clones listed, 97% to 99% were seen once. Concerning this clone: No antigen is known for it.

Study-level results: Naive subsets usually exceeded memory subsets in estimated richness. Several donors held about 5% of naive CD4 clonotypes in common.

The specimen sequenced was naive CD4+ T cells sorted from blood. This sample's subset: CD45RA+ positively selected. The receptor was derived from a man aged 25-45 years in good health.

CDR3: CASSLNPGQGFTGELFF. The CDR3 DNA follows: TGCGCCAGCAGCTTAAATCCGGGACAGGGCTTCACCGGGGAGCTGTTTTTT. This chain links TRBV5-1 with TRBJ2-2, with TRBD1 matching 9 bases. The CDR3 runs 17 residues. Germline V gene lookup returns CDR1 SGHRS and CDR2 YFSETQ. Germline trimming cut 2 bases from V and 4 bases from J; bases unmatched to any gene: 9.